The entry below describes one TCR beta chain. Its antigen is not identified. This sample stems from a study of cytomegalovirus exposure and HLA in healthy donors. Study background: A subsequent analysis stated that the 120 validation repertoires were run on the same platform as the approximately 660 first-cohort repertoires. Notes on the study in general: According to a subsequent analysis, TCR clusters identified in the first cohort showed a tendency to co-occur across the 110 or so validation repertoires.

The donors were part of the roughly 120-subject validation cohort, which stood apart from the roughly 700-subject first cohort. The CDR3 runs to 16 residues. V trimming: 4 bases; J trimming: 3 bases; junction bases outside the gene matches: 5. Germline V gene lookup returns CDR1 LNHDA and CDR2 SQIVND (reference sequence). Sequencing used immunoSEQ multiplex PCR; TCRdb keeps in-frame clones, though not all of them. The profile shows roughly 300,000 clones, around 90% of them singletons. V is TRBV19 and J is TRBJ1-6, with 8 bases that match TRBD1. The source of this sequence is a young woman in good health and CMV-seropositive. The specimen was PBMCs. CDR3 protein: CASSTGTGGYNSPLHF. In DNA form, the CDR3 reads TGTGCCAGTAGTACCGGGACAGGAGGCTATAATTCACCCCTCCACTTT. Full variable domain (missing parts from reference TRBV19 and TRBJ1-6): DGGITQSPKYLFRKEGQNVTLSCEQNLNHDAMYWYRQDPGQGLRLIYYSQIVNDFQKGDIAEGYSVSREKKESFPLTVTSAQKNPTAFYLCASSTGTGGYNSPLHFGNGTRLTVT.